These 24 T cell receptor beta chains were sequenced from one sample in a study of T cells after yellow fever vaccination (dated by TCRdb to the late 2010s). Libraries were made using 5' RACE. The data were produced on an Illumina NovaSeq 6000. The public reads were quality trimmed at Q25 with fastp and then assembled into clones with MiXCR by TCRdb, keeping productive beta chains. For every CDR3 protein sequence, its rows merge into one entry that carries the most common genes and DNA. The sample contains 100,000 to 150,000 distinct CDR3 sequences, roughly 15% of them found a single time. Jointly, the top ten make up about 40% of the sample. Read against the paper, the sample's treatment or condition label means: live attenuated yellow fever vaccine strain. Here the sequenced sample was CD8+ T cells sorted from PBMCs, taken 5 days after the yellow fever booster vaccination. Source of these receptors: a man in his late teens or twenties who received the YFV17D yellow fever vaccine.

This clonotype was counted only a few times. The chain couples TRBV4-1 to TRBJ2-3; 8 nucleotides line up with TRBD1. The CDR3 totals 17 residues. V lost 5 bases, J lost 1 base, and 11 bases stayed unmatched. The germline V gene encodes CDR1 MGHRA and CDR2 YSYEKL. This CDR3 reads CASSRQTPGQGTDTQYF. The CDR3 region has the DNA TGCGCCAGCAGCAGGCAAACCCCGGGACAGGGCACAGATACGCAGTATTTT.

The sample holds a few counts of this clonotype. The chain joins TRBV5-1 to TRBJ2-2; no clear D. Germline V lookup: CDR1 SGHRS, CDR2 YFSETQ. The CDR3 sequence is 14 residues long. The V end was cut by 6 bases, the J end by 1 base, with 10 bases between. The CDR3 loop is CASNAQMNTGELFF. The CDR3 DNA follows: TGCGCCAGCAACGCCCAGATGAACACCGGGGAGCTGTTTTTT.

The sample holds a few counts of this clonotype. As DNA, the CDR3 is TGCGCCAGCAGCCAAGGTTCAGCAGGACGTAAGAACACTGAAGCTTTCTTT. This codes for CASSQGSAGRKNTEAFF. The rearrangement joins TRBV4-3 to TRBJ1-1; the D is unclear. Trimming left V 1 base short and J 1 base short, with 16 bases between. The CDR3 sequence is 17 residues long. Germline V gene lookup returns CDR1 LGHNA and CDR2 YSLEER.

This clonotype showed up just a few times. The rearrangement uses TRBV19 and TRBJ1-1; D remains unclear. Trimming took off 3 bases at V and 4 bases at J, with 12 bases between the two ends. The CDR3 loop spans 14 amino acids. Germline loops: CDR1 LNHDA, CDR2 SQIVND (reference sequence). CDR3 sequence reads: CASSILGGFTEAFF. The CDR3 DNA follows: TGTGCCAGTAGTATTCTCGGAGGATTCACTGAAGCTTTCTTT.

The chain employs TRBV9 and TRBJ2-3; no definite D call. Germline values: CDR1 SGDLS, CDR2 YYNGEE. The V gene lost 2 bases and the J gene lost 0 bases, with 10 bases spanning the gap. The CDR3 contains 15 residues. This chain's CDR3 is CASSVSGDSTDTQYF. The CDR3 region has the DNA TGTGCCAGCAGCGTTTCCGGTGATAGCACAGATACGCAGTATTTT.

This clonotype was seen a handful of times. The CDR3: CAWSVLGGGTEAFF. CDR3 in DNA: TGTGCCTGGAGTGTACTAGGGGGCGGCACTGAAGCTTTCTTT. This rearrangement joins TRBV30 to TRBJ1-1, with 7 bases matching TRBD1. CDR3 length equals 14 residues. The V segment lost 0 bases and the J segment 4 bases; nucleotides outside the gene matches: 5. CDR1 is GTSNPN, CDR2 SVGIG, per germline (reference sequence). The full variable domain, in which reference TRBV30 and TRBJ1-1 provide the parts outside the CDR3, is SQTIHQWPATLVQPVGSPLSLECTVEGTSNPNLYWYRQAAGRGLQLLFYSVGIGQISSEVPQNLSASRPQDRQFILSSKKLLLSDSGFYLCAWSVLGGGTEAFFGQGTRLTVV.

The chain employs TRBV29-1 and TRBJ2-3, with D possibly called TRBD1 or TRBD2 (6 bases each). V was shortened by 6 bases and J by 1 base, with 14 bases between the two germline ends. The CDR3 runs 14 residues. Germline V gene sequence: CDR1 SQVTM, CDR2 ANQGSEA. The CDR3 coding sequence is TGCAGCGTGGTTTGGGGGGCTGGCACAGATACGCAGTATTTT. Its protein is CSVVWGAGTDTQYF.

The V gene is TRBV4-2, the J gene TRBJ2-1; D call uncertain. This CDR3 comprises 17 residues. Germline V gene data show CDR1 as LGHNA and CDR2 as YNFKEQ. V was clipped by 1 base and J by 1 base, with 14 bases between them. CDR3 amino acids: CASSQVVGGRSYNEQFF. CDR3 nucleotides: TGTGCCAGCAGCCAAGTAGTAGGCGGACGATCCTACAATGAGCAGTTCTTC.

The V and J genes are TRBV11-1 and TRBJ2-3; D might be TRBD1 (6 bases). The V end was cut by 6 bases, the J end by 5 bases, with 21 bases between. Germline loops: CDR1 SGHAT, CDR2 FQDESV (reference sequence). There are 16 residues in the CDR3. The CDR3 protein is CASSFTDRLSLDTQYF. The CDR3 coding sequence is TGTGCCAGCAGTTTTACTGACAGGCTGAGTTTAGATACGCAGTATTTT.

The chain has TRBV10-2 and TRBJ2-3; 8 bases match TRBD1. V gave up 3 bases and J gave up 4 bases; unmatched junction bases: 6. The germline V gene has CDR1 WSHSY and CDR2 SAAADI. This CDR3 comprises 15 residues. The CDR3, as DNA: TGCGCCAGCAGTGACAGGACAGGGTCGGCAGATACGCAGTATTTT. Translated, it gives CASSDRTGSADTQYF.

This clonotype occurred many times. The chain employs TRBV6-6 and TRBJ2-2; the D call may be TRBD1 or TRBD2 (5 bases each). CDR3 length: 13 amino acids. CDR1 is MNHNY and CDR2 is SVGAGI in the germline V gene (reference sequence). V was cut by 2 bases and J by 5 bases, with 6 bases left in between. The CDR3 nucleotides are TGTGCCAGCAGTTACGGGGGAACCGGGGAGCTGTTTTTT. Protein: CASSYGGTGELFF.

The chain has TRBV29-1 and TRBJ1-1, with D unresolved. This CDR3 region has 12 residues. V was trimmed by 4 bases and J by 2 bases, leaving 8 bases between them. From germline, CDR1 is SQVTM and CDR2 ANQGSEA. The CDR3 DNA reads TGCAGCGTTGTCTCCGGCAACACTGAAGCTTTCTTT. Its translation is CSVVSGNTEAFF.

CDR3 DNA: TGTGCCAGCAGTTGGGAGACAGGTCAGCCCCAGCATTTT. Encoded protein: CASSWETGQPQHF. The gene calls are TRBV12-3 or TRBV12-4 and TRBJ1-5; D might be TRBD1 (6 bases). The length of the CDR3 is 13 residues. V was trimmed by 4 bases and J by 6 bases, leaving 10 bases between them.

V is TRBV27 and J is TRBJ1-1; 7 positions agree with TRBD1. Germline loops: CDR1 MNHEY, CDR2 SMNVEV (reference sequence). The CDR3 extends over 15 amino acids. J gave up 4 bases and V 0 bases, and 5 bases lay outside the gene matches. CDR3 in DNA: TGTGCCAGCAGTTTATCGATCAAGGGGGCCACTGAAGCTTTCTTT. This translates into CASSLSIKGATEAFF.

This clonotype appeared many times. This chain uses TRBV6-5 with TRBJ2-1; TRBD2 might be the D (5 bases). The CDR3 loop spans 16 amino acids. Germline V gene lookup returns CDR1 MNHEY and CDR2 SVGAGI. V was shortened by 0 bases and J by 1 base, with 10 bases between the two germline ends. The CDR3 loop is CASSYSGSGSYNEQFF. Written as DNA, the CDR3 is TGTGCCAGCAGTTACTCGGGCAGCGGTTCCTACAATGAGCAGTTCTTC.

This clonotype was seen ten or more times. Here the CDR3 DNA reads TGCAGCGTTGAAGATCGAGGGGCCGAGGAGCGGACCCAGTACTTC. This sequence encodes CSVEDRGAEERTQYF. The chain links TRBV29-1 to TRBJ2-5; D may correspond to TRBD1 or TRBD2 (5 bases each). The germline V gene encodes CDR1 SQVTM and CDR2 ANQGSEA. V lost 0 bases, J lost 7 bases, and 18 bases lay in between. This CDR3 region has 15 residues.

In its sample, this clonotype was seen a few times. The V and J genes are TRBV25-1 and TRBJ1-2, with 10 bases fitting TRBD1. V shed 3 bases, J shed 4 bases, and the junction held 2 bases outside the gene matches. The germline gives CDR1 MGHDK, CDR2 SYGVNS. The CDR3 runs to 14 residues. CDR3 sequence: CASSETGGGYGYTF. The CDR3 nucleotides read TGTGCCAGCAGTGAGACAGGGGGCGGCTATGGCTACACCTTC.

There are many counts of this clonotype. This chain uses TRBV20-1 with TRBJ2-1; a weak D match, TRBD1 (6 bases). Looked up from germline, CDR1 is DFQATT and CDR2 is SNEGSKA (reference sequence). The CDR3 consists of 15 residues. With 0 bases removed from V and 2 bases from J, the gap between germline ends came to 11 bases. The CDR3 protein is CSARDSTGPYNEQFF. The CDR3 bases are TGCAGTGCTAGAGATTCGACAGGCCCCTACAATGAGCAGTTCTTC.

V gene TRBV6-2 or TRBV6-3 combines with J gene TRBJ2-7; D not certain. Between the trimmed V and J ends, which lost 1 base and 5 bases, there was a span of 9 bases. The CDR3 length is 13 residues. The V gene's germline CDR1 is MNHEY and CDR2 SVGEGT. The CDR3 loop reads CASSYWGPNEQYF. The DNA for the CDR3 is TGTGCCAGCAGTTACTGGGGTCCCAACGAGCAGTACTTC.

V usage is TRBV5-4 and J usage is TRBJ1-2; perhaps TRBD1 as D (6 bases). Trimming left V 5 bases short and J 6 bases short, with 11 bases between. This CDR3 is built from 12 residues. Germline assignment: CDR1 SGHNT and CDR2 YYREEE (reference sequence). The CDR3 region is CASSLPGDGYTF. The CDR3 DNA sequence: TGTGCCAGCAGTCTTCCAGGGGATGGCTACACCTTC.

The chain uses TRBV29-1 and TRBJ1-1; D unclear. Trimming cost V 5 bases and J 6 bases, with 16 bases left between them. The CDR3 covers 13 residues. The germline V gene encodes CDR1 SQVTM and CDR2 ANQGSEA. This CDR3 is CSVFPLAGSEAFF. CDR3 DNA: TGCAGCGTTTTTCCCCTCGCAGGTTCTGAAGCTTTCTTT.

This chain connects TRBV2 to TRBJ2-1; no definite D call. Germline CDR1 is SNHLY and CDR2 is FYNNEI. This CDR3 comprises 11 residues. Trimming took off 3 bases at V and 8 bases at J, with 5 bases between the two ends. DNA for the CDR3: TGTGCCAGCAGTGACATAGATGAGCAGTTCTTC. Its translation: CASSDIDEQFF.

This clonotype was detected only a few times. CDR3 in amino acids: CASSLALGTGGNEQFF. Written as DNA, the CDR3 is TGTGCCAGCAGCTTAGCGCTCGGGACTGGGGGGAATGAGCAGTTCTTC. This chain uses TRBV7-8 with TRBJ2-1, with D maybe TRBD2 (6 bases). CDR1 is SGHVS, CDR2 FQNEAQ, per germline. The CDR3 has 16 residues. Trimming removed 0 bases from V and 7 bases from J, with 16 bases in between. Based on the CDR3 plus reference TRBV7-8 and TRBJ2-1, the full variable domain is GAGVSQSPRYKVAKRGQDVALRCDPISGHVSLFWYQQALGQGPEFLTYFQNEAQLDKSGLPSDRFFAERPEGSVSTLKIQRTQQEDSAVYLCASSLALGTGGNEQFFGPGTRLTVL.

The chain employs TRBV9 and TRBJ2-7; 9 bases align to TRBD2. The trim removed 0 bases at V and 5 bases at J, leaving 3 bases unmatched. The CDR3 extends over 14 amino acids. Germline V CDR1 and CDR2: SGDLS, YYNGEE. The CDR3, as DNA: TGTGCCAGCAGCGTAGGTTTAGCGGGGGACGAGCAGTACTTC. This sequence encodes CASSVGLAGDEQYF.